The present T cell receptor beta chain was sequenced within a study of blood T cell repertoires in COVID-19. Sequenced by immunoSEQ multiplex PCR; TCRdb stores in-frame clones only, minus some. The sample carries 300,000 to 350,000 clones, roughly 89% recorded once. The table lists this clone with a few counts. V lost 0 bases and J 4 bases, leaving 16 bases between the germline ends. From germline, CDR1 is SEHNR and CDR2 FQNEAQ (reference sequence). The CDR3 consists of 17 residues. The source of this sequence is a woman aged 18-29 years with acute COVID-19. The V and J genes are TRBV7-9 and TRBJ2-1, with a possible D match to TRBD1 (6 bases). Sequencing was carried out using PBMCs or T cells enriched from blood (not recorded which). CDR3 in amino acids: CASSLAGAPISYNEQFF. CDR3 nucleotide sequence: TGTGCCAGCAGCTTAGCGGGGGCCCCGATTTCTTACAATGAGCAGTTCTTC. Full variable domain (missing parts from reference TRBV7-9 and TRBJ2-1): DTGVSQNPRHKITKRGQNVTFRCDPISEHNRLYWYRQTLGQGPEFLTYFQNEAQLEKSRLLSDRFSAERPKGSFSTLEIQRTEQGDSAMYLCASSLAGAPISYNEQFFGPGTRLTVL.